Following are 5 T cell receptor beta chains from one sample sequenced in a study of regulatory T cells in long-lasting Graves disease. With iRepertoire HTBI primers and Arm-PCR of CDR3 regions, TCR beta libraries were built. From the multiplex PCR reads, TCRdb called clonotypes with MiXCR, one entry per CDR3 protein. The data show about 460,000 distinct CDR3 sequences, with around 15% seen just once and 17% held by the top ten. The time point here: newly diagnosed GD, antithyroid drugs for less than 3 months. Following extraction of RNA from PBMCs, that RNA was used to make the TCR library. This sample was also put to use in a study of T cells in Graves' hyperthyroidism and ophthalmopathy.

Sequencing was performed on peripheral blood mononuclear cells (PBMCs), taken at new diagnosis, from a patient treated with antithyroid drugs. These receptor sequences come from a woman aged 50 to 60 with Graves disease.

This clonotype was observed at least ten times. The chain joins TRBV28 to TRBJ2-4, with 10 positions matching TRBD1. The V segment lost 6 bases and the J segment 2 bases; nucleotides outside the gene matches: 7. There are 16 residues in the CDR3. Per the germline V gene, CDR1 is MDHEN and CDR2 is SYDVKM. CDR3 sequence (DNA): TGTGCCAGCAGCGCAGGGACAGGGGTGTCCAAAAACATTCAGTACTTC. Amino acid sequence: CASSAGTGVSKNIQYF.

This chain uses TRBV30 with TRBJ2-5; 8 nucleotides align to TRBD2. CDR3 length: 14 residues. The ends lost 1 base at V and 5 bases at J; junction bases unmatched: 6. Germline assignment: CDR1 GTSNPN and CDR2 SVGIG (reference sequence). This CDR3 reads CAWSGAGGGETQYF. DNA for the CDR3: TGTGCCTGGAGTGGGGCGGGAGGTGGCGAGACCCAGTACTTC.

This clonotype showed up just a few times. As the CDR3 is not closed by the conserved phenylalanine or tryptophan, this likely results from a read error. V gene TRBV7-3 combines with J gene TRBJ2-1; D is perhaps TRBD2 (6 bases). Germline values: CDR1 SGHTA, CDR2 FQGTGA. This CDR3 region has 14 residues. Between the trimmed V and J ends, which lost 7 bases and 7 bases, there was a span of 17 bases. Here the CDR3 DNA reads TGTGCCAGCACTACTAGCCCGCTACGTAATGAGCAGTTCTCC. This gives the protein CASTTSPLRNEQFS.

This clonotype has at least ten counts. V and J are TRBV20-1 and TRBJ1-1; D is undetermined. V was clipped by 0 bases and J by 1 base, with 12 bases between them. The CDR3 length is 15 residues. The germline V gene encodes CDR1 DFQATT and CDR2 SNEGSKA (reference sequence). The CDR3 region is CSARDANTGNTEAFF. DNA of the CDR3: TGCAGTGCTAGAGATGCGAACACGGGGAACACTGAAGCTTTCTTT.

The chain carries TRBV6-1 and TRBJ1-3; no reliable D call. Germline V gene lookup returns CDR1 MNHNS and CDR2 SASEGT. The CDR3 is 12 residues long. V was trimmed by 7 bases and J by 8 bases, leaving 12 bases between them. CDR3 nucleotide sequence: TGTGCCAGCACGCCCATCGGGGACACCATATATTTT. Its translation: CASTPIGDTIYF.